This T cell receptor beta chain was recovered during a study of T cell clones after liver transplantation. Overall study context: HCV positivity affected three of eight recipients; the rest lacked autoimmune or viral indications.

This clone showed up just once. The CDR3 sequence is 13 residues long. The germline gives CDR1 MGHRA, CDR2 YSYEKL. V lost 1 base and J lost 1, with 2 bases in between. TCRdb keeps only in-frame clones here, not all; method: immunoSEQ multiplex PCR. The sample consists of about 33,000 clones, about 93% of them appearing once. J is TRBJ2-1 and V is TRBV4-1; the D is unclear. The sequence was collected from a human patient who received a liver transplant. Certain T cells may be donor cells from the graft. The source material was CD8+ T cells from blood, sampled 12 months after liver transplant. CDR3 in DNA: TGCGCCAGCAGCCAAGCTTCCTACAATGAGCAGTTCTTC. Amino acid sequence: CASSQASYNEQFF.